The 30 T cell receptor beta chains below come from one sample, sequenced in a study of T cells in Graves' hyperthyroidism and ophthalmopathy. Amplification targeted TCR beta CDR3 regions from RNA transcripts. With the HTBI primer set, the TCR CDR3 went through a first round of RT-PCR. TCRdb re-called the multiplex PCR reads with MiXCR, one entry per CDR3 protein. The data show a few hundred thousand distinct CDR3 sequences, 46% seen once. Specimen: peripheral blood or thyroid tissue (not recorded which). These TCRs come from a woman younger than 30 with Graves' hyperthyroidism.

This clonotype was seen ten or more times. The chain combines TRBV3-1 with TRBJ2-7; 9 bases map to TRBD1. CDR3 length equals 13 residues. V shed 7 bases and J 3 bases; nucleotides not matched to a gene: 4. The germline CDR1 and CDR2 sequences are LGHDT and YNNKEL (reference sequence). The CDR3 sequence: CASTQTGGYEQYF. CDR3 in DNA: TGTGCCAGCACCCAGACAGGGGGCTACGAGCAGTACTTC.

A remark on this clonotype: Sequence at one end of the junction differs from germline and may be a read error. The V and J genes are TRBV11-2 and TRBJ1-1, with TRBD1 as a possible D gene (5 bases). The length of the CDR3 is 16 residues. Germline CDR1 and CDR2: SGHAT and FQNNGV. CDR3 DNA: TGTGCCAGCAGTGTGAGTGTGACAGTCCTGAACACTGGAGCTTTCTTT. Residues: CASSVSVTVLNTGAFF.

This clonotype was picked up many times. This may be a read error, as it is one base from a much larger clone. This chain's CDR3 is CASSVRETQYF. In DNA, the CDR3 is TGTGCCAGCAGTGTTAGGGAGACCCAGTACTTC. The V gene is TRBV12-3 or TRBV12-4, the J gene TRBJ2-5; D not certain. This CDR3 region has 11 residues. V was cut by 5 bases and J by 5 bases, with 6 bases left in between.

This clonotype was counted between two and nine times. The chain has TRBV12-3 or TRBV12-4 and TRBJ1-4; no clear D. The CDR3 contains 10 residues. V lost 6 bases and J lost 12, with 8 bases in between. The CDR3 is CASRNRELFF. In DNA form, the CDR3 reads TGTGCCAGCAGGAACCGGGAACTGTTTTTT.

With respect to this clonotype: This sequence may be a read error, since a much larger clone differs from it by one base. Without the conserved terminal phenylalanine or tryptophan, this CDR3 likely stems from a read error. The chain employs TRBV2 and TRBJ2-7; D is tentatively TRBD1 or TRBD2 (5 bases each). CDR1 is SNHLY, CDR2 FYNNEI, per germline. V was pared by 5 bases and J by 3 bases, with 11 bases between. This CDR3 region has 13 residues. The CDR3 loop reads CASSLWGNYEQYL. The CDR3 DNA is TGTGCCAGCAGTTTGTGGGGGAACTACGAGCAGTACCTC.

The genes are TRBV29-1 and TRBJ2-5; D remains ambiguous. Trimming pared 5 bases from V and 0 bases from J, leaving 10 bases between. This CDR3 comprises 13 residues. Germline V gene data show CDR1 as SQVTM and CDR2 as ANQGSEA. CDR3 sequence: CSVSGGYQETQYF. CDR3 DNA: TGCAGCGTTAGTGGTGGCTACCAAGAGACCCAGTACTTC.

The genes are TRBV18 and TRBJ1-1, with D possibly being TRBD1 (5 bases). Trimming took off 7 bases at V and 5 bases at J, with 14 bases between the two ends. The germline CDR1 and CDR2 sequences are KGHSH and LQKENI. CDR3 length equals 13 residues. The CDR3 nucleotides read TGTGCCAGCTTACCCCCAGGGTCAACTGAAGCTTTCTTT. It yields the protein CASLPPGSTEAFF.

Many counts were recorded for this clonotype. The chain employs TRBV29-1 and TRBJ2-7; 13 bases match TRBD2. Germline CDR1 reads SQVTM; CDR2 reads ANQGSEA. The CDR3 sequence is 15 residues long. V lost 5 bases and J lost 0; bases outside the gene matches: 4. The CDR3 DNA is TGCAGCGTTTCGGGACTAGCGGGGAGCTCCTACGAGCAGTACTTC. Translation: CSVSGLAGSSYEQYF.

This clonotype was counted ten times or more. The rearrangement links TRBV6-6 to TRBJ1-1, with D perhaps matching TRBD1 (6 bases). CDR1 is MNHNY and CDR2 is SVGAGI in the germline V gene (reference sequence). Trimming pared 2 bases from V and 4 bases from J, leaving 14 bases between. This CDR3 comprises 15 residues. The CDR3 coding sequence is TGTGCCAGCAGTTACCTCGGACAGTCTCTCACTGAAGCTTTCTTT. Amino acid sequence: CASSYLGQSLTEAFF.

This clonotype was seen ten or more times. J is TRBJ1-2 and V is TRBV12-3 or TRBV12-4; D remains ambiguous. The CDR3 runs to 14 residues. Deletions cut 7 bases from V and 3 bases from J, with 15 bases between. CDR3 in amino acids: CASKPEKRDYGYTF. The CDR3 DNA reads TGTGCCAGCAAACCGGAAAAGCGGGACTATGGCTACACCTTC.

This clonotype was recorded a few times. V usage is TRBV7-2 and J usage is TRBJ2-7; D is perhaps TRBD2 (6 bases). Trimming removed 4 bases at V and 10 bases at J, with 20 bases between. The CDR3 extends over 14 amino acids. Germline values: CDR1 SGHTA, CDR2 FQGNSA. The CDR3 DNA sequence: TGTGCCAGCAGCTCTACCGTGGGGGGATCCGATCAGTACTTC. The encoded protein is CASSSTVGGSDQYF.

At least ten counts were recorded for this clonotype. The gene calls are TRBV5-8 and TRBJ1-5; D gene uncertain. This CDR3 spans 14 amino acids. Looked up from germline, CDR1 is SGHTS and CDR2 is YDEGEE. V lost 1 base, J lost 3 bases, and 8 bases lay in between. CDR3 residues: CASSLRLSNQPQHF. CDR3 bases: TGTGCCAGCAGCTTGAGACTCTCCAATCAGCCCCAGCATTTT.

This clonotype was seen a handful of times. A read error may explain this, as a much larger clone is one base away. V usage is TRBV19 and J usage is TRBJ2-5; possible D gene TRBD2, 6 bases. CDR3 length: 14 residues. Germline V gives CDR1 LNHDA, CDR2 SQIVND (reference sequence). The CDR3 spells CASSIFSGQETQHF. Written as DNA, the CDR3 is TGTGCCAGTAGTATATTTAGCGGACAAGAGACCCAGCACTTC.

Concerning this clonotype: One junction end does not reproduce the germline sequence, and a read error may be involved. The chain recombines TRBV6-2 or TRBV6-3 with TRBJ1-5; D uncertain. CDR1 MNHEY and CDR2 SVGEGT come from the germline V gene. CDR3 length: 15 residues. The CDR3 region is CAISTNPADNQPQHF. The CDR3 DNA reads as TGTGCCATCAGTACGAACCCGGCGGACAATCAGCCCCAGCATTTT.

This clonotype has a single count. The genes are TRBV27 and TRBJ2-7; no definite D call. The CDR3 covers 12 residues. Germline V gives CDR1 MNHEY, CDR2 SMNVEV (reference sequence). V lost 8 bases and J 11 bases, leaving 19 bases between the germline ends. CDR3 sequence reads: CASSLDQSMEYF. Here the CDR3 DNA reads TGTGCCAGCTCCCTGGACCAGAGCATGGAGTACTTC.

This clonotype was seen repeatedly, ten times or more. This sequence joins TRBV29-1 and TRBJ1-1; 7 bases map to TRBD1. Germline loops: CDR1 SQVTM, CDR2 ANQGSEA. The CDR3 consists of 15 residues. V lost 3 bases and J lost 2; bases outside the gene matches: 9. The CDR3: CSVDPETGANTEAFF. CDR3 DNA sequence: TGCAGCGTTGACCCCGAAACAGGGGCAAACACTGAAGCTTTCTTT.

As regards this clonotype: It is likely a read error, because the conserved phenylalanine at the end of the CDR3 is missing. The DNA is left out, because the CDR3 cannot be placed on it with certainty; the CDR3 is given as TCRdb lists it. This sequence joins TRBV19 and TRBJ1-3; the table calls TRBD1, which could not be checked here. The CDR3 contains 9 residues when both ends are counted. The germline CDR1 and CDR2 sequences are LNHDA and SQIVND (reference sequence). The CDR3 loop is CASSRTGLA.

This clonotype showed up many times. The chain combines TRBV4-3 with TRBJ1-2, with 8 bases identical to TRBD1. Germline V gene sequence: CDR1 LGHNA, CDR2 YSLEER. With V trimmed by 0 bases and J by 6 bases, 6 bases remained unmatched. This CDR3 region has 15 residues. CDR3 bases: TGCGCCAGCAGCCAAGATCAGGGGGCGCGGAATGGCTACACCTTC. Its protein product is CASSQDQGARNGYTF.

This clonotype has ten or more counts. The chain combines TRBV7-9 with TRBJ2-7; D is unresolved. The CDR3 has 15 amino acids. Per the germline V gene, CDR1 is SEHNR and CDR2 is FQNEAQ (reference sequence). Deletions cut 1 base from V and 6 bases from J, with 16 bases between. CDR3 protein: CASSLGVDFRGEQYF. CDR3 DNA: TGTGCCAGCAGCTTAGGGGTCGACTTCCGCGGCGAGCAGTACTTC. Complete variable domain (other parts from reference TRBV7-9 and TRBJ2-7): DTGVSQNPRHKITKRGQNVTFRCDPISEHNRLYWYRQTLGQGPEFLTYFQNEAQLEKSRLLSDRFSAERPKGSFSTLEIQRTEQGDSAMYLCASSLGVDFRGEQYFGPGTRLTVT.

The chain uses TRBV2 and TRBJ2-7, with a possible D match to TRBD2 (5 bases). Germline CDR1 SNHLY, CDR2 FYNNEI. The CDR3 totals 15 residues. V lost 7 bases and J lost 0, with 16 bases in between. The CDR3, as DNA: TGTGCCAGCAACCCTAGCTCGGACTCCTCCTACGAGCAGTACTTC. This translates into CASNPSSDSSYEQYF.

J is TRBJ1-1 and V is TRBV6-6, with TRBD1 as a possible D gene (5 bases). CDR3 length equals 14 residues. Per the germline V gene, CDR1 is MNHNY and CDR2 is SVGAGI (reference sequence). V gave up 8 bases and J gave up 4 bases, with 17 bases separating them. As DNA, the CDR3 is TGTGCCAGCGGCCTGAGGGGCTTACGCACTGAAGCTTTCTTT. As protein: CASGLRGLRTEAFF.

J is TRBJ2-7 and V is TRBV29-1, with TRBD2 matching 8 bases. Trimming removed 2 bases from V and 7 bases from J; junction bases left unmatched: 7. This CDR3 is built from 13 residues. In germline, CDR1 is SQVTM, CDR2 ANQGSEA. The DNA of the CDR3 is TGCAGCGTTGAATTAGCGGGAAGGCGGGAGCAGTACTTC. Its translation is CSVELAGRREQYF.

The chain combines TRBV25-1 with TRBJ2-5, with 7 bases lining up with TRBD2. V lost 4 bases and J lost 4; bases outside the gene matches: 6. CDR3 size: 14 residues. Germline CDR1 reads MGHDK; CDR2 reads SYGVNS. CDR3 sequence (DNA): TGTGCCAGCAGTGCTGGGAGGGCCGGAGAGACCCAGTACTTC. Translation: CASSAGRAGETQYF.

This clonotype was observed at least ten times. This clone may be a read error of a much larger clone one base away. The rearrangement links TRBV29-1 to TRBJ1-2; weak D call: TRBD1 (5 bases). There are 11 residues in the CDR3. V lost 0 bases and J 8 bases, leaving 7 bases between the germline ends. CDR1 SQVTM and CDR2 ANQGSEA come from the germline V gene. This chain's CDR3 is CSVEDRAGYTF. CDR3 nucleotide sequence: TGCAGCGTTGAAGACAGGGCCGGCTACACCTTC. The full variable domain, completed using reference TRBV29-1 and TRBJ1-2, is SAVISQKPSRDICQRGTSLTIQCQVDSQVTMMFWYRQQPGQSLTLIATANQGSEATYESGFVIDKFPISRPNLTFSTLTVSNMSPEDSSIYLCSVEDRAGYTFGSGTRLTVV.

At least ten counts were recorded for this clonotype. The chain carries TRBV7-3 and TRBJ2-7, with a tentative D call TRBD1 (5 bases). In germline, CDR1 is SGHTA, CDR2 FQGTGA. Trimming cost V 5 bases and J 1 base, with 12 bases left between them. The CDR3 has 14 residues. As DNA, the CDR3 is TGTGCCAGCAGCCCGATCGACAGTTCCTACGAGCAGTACTTC. Its protein product is CASSPIDSSYEQYF. Together with reference TRBV7-3 and TRBJ2-7, the CDR3 gives the full variable domain: GAGVSQTPSNKVTEKGKYVELRCDPISGHTALYWYRQSLGQGPEFLIYFQGTGAADDSGLPNDRFFAVRPEGSVSTLKIQRTERGDSAVYLCASSPIDSSYEQYFGPGTRLTVT.

The chain combines TRBV9 with TRBJ1-6; a possible D gene is TRBD1 (6 bases). With 0 bases removed from V and 7 bases from J, the gap between germline ends came to 11 bases. Germline V lookup: CDR1 SGDLS, CDR2 YYNGEE. The length of the CDR3 is 15 residues. The CDR3 spells CASSVAQGRNSPLHF. CDR3 sequence (DNA): TGTGCCAGCAGCGTAGCACAGGGCAGGAATTCACCCCTCCACTTT.

V gene TRBV30 combines with J gene TRBJ1-5; TRBD1 matches at 8 bases. Per the germline V gene, CDR1 is GTSNPN and CDR2 is SVGIG (reference sequence). The CDR3 spans 15 residues. Unmatched junction bases numbered 5, after V lost 2 bases and J lost 2 bases. DNA for the CDR3: TGTGCCTGGAGTCGGGGGACAGGAGGCAATCAGCCCCAGCATTTT. As protein: CAWSRGTGGNQPQHF.

In this sample, this clonotype turned up many times. The rearrangement uses TRBV7-2 and TRBJ2-7; 7 bases agree with TRBD1. After removal of 1 base from V and 2 bases from J, the junction contained 5 bases not matched to a gene. The CDR3 consists of 15 residues. Germline assignment: CDR1 SGHTA and CDR2 FQGNSA. The CDR3 DNA reads TGTGCCAGCAGCTTAGACAGGGGCACCCCCTACGAGCAGTACTTC. As protein: CASSLDRGTPYEQYF.

The table lists this clonotype with a few counts. This may come from a read error, since a much larger clone is one base off. This chain uses TRBV11-3 with TRBJ1-4, with 7 nucleotides matching TRBD1. CDR1 is SGHNT and CDR2 is YENEEA in the germline V gene. J gave up 3 bases and V 4 bases, and 11 bases lay outside the gene matches. The CDR3 has 17 residues. The CDR3 is CASSSSSGTAANEKLFF. CDR3 DNA: TGTGCCAGCAGCTCTTCCAGCGGGACAGCAGCTAATGAAAAACTGTTTTTT.

This clonotype was observed a handful of times. The chain links TRBV5-1 to TRBJ2-5, with 12 nucleotides matching TRBD2. V shed 3 bases and J 3 bases; nucleotides not matched to a gene: 9. The CDR3 is made up of 17 amino acids. CDR1 is SGHRS and CDR2 is YFSETQ in the germline V gene. CDR3 residues: CASSSTPGLAGEETQYF. The CDR3 DNA sequence: TGCGCCAGCAGCTCCACTCCGGGACTAGCGGGCGAAGAGACCCAGTACTTC.